In its sample, the clone carrying this T cell receptor beta chain was seen many times. Its target is not known. The sample comes from a study of identical twins. Study results and limitations: The study found excess low generation probability among twin-shared out-of-frame alpha sequences.

CDR1 ENHRY and CDR2 SYGVKD come from the germline V gene. Between the trimmed V and J ends, which lost 2 bases and 5 bases, there was a span of 4 bases. This CDR3 has 12 residues. Unique molecular identifiers were present on cDNA, and template switching added a universal primer site. TCRdb independently ran MiXCR on the 5' RACE reads; one entry per CDR3 protein. The sample consists of 570,000 or so distinct CDR3 sequences, around a tenth of them appearing once. All of the donors were Caucasians in good health. The same sample was also used in a study of yellow fever vaccine responses in identical twins.

The receptor was derived from a woman under 30 in good health. Sequencing was done on a sample of PBMCs. The V call is TRBV10-3, the J call TRBJ1-5; unclear D gene. The CDR3 nucleotides are TGTGCCATCAGTGAGGGATATCAGCCCCAGCATTTT. Its translation: CAISEGYQPQHF.